These 2 T cell receptor beta chains were sequenced from one sample in a study of regulatory T cells in long-lasting Graves disease. Arm-PCR of CDR3 regions and iRepertoire HTBI primers were used to build TCR beta libraries. MiXCR was run by TCRdb on the multiplex PCR reads, yielding one entry per CDR3 protein. This sample carries more than 300,000 distinct CDR3 sequences, around 11% of them seen once, and the ten largest clones take 18%. Documented time point: newly diagnosed GD, antithyroid drugs for less than 3 months. After RNA was extracted from PBMCs, the TCR library was made from it. The sample was also reused in another study, on T cells in Graves' hyperthyroidism and ophthalmopathy.

This specimen was peripheral blood mononuclear cells (PBMCs), taken at new diagnosis, from a patient treated with antithyroid drugs. The origin of the receptors is a woman aged 18-29 years with Graves disease.

The chain joins TRBV9 to TRBJ2-2; 7 bases agree with TRBD2. Looked up from germline, CDR1 is SGDLS and CDR2 is YYNGEE. The CDR3 totals 17 residues. V lost 2 bases to trimming and J lost 0 bases; unmatched junction nucleotides: 7. The CDR3 spells CASSVSGIDSNTGELFF. DNA of the CDR3: TGTGCCAGCAGCGTGAGCGGGATAGACTCGAACACCGGGGAGCTGTTTTTT.

This clonotype was seen many times. The chain uses TRBV11-2 and TRBJ2-1; TRBD1 is a possible D gene (5 bases). The CDR3 totals 14 residues. CDR1 is SGHAT, CDR2 FQNNGV, per germline. V gave up 4 bases and J gave up 4 bases, with 11 bases separating them. The CDR3 DNA sequence: TGTGCCAGCAGCTCTGAGACAGATTACAATGAGCAGTTCTTC. Translating gives CASSSETDYNEQFF. The variable domain in full, completed from reference TRBV11-2 and TRBJ2-1, reads EAGVAQSPRYKIIEKRQSVAFWCNPISGHATLYWYQQILGQGPKLLIQFQNNGVVDDSQLPKDRFSAERLKGVDSTLKIQPAKLEDSAVYLCASSSETDYNEQFFGPGTRLTVL.